Described below is a single TCR beta chain sequence and its context. The table lists this clonotype with a few counts. Its antigen is still unknown. No base-level quality is on record; no much larger clone is a single base apart. The library was built by means of 5' RACE. For sequencing, an Illumina HiSeq 2000 was employed. A universal primer binding site was introduced by template switching, and a unique molecular identifier was present in the final cDNA, enabling accurate counting of TCR cDNA molecules. Specific primers in the conserved constant-segment region were used to synthesize first-strand cDNA for TCR alpha and beta chains. To control for contamination, each cDNA library was double barcoded with a SMART-Mk sample barcode plus Illumina barcodes. Two successive PCR steps introduced TruSeq adapter sequences along with Illumina sample barcodes. TCR alpha and beta cDNA libraries were sequenced on the Illumina HiSeq platform with custom primers. Per the authors' processing: Unique molecular identifiers were extracted from raw reads with MiGEC, and CDR3 positions were determined with MiXCR. For each individual, recombination models were inferred using an EM algorithm with the repgenHMM and IGoR tools. The tcR package in R was used for shared clonotype analysis, with sharing normalized by the product of cloneset sizes. Out-of-frame nonproductive sequences were analyzed to study raw recombination free of thymic and clonal selection effects. TCRdb passed the public sequencing reads through fastp at Q25 and MiXCR, retaining productive beta sequences. Here each entry gathers all rows of one CDR3 protein and keeps the most common genes and DNA. These V and J calls rely on TCRdb rather than the paper's analysis. The sample yields about 200,000 distinct CDR3 sequences; 15% were counted once. The ten most abundant clones make up 40% to 45% of the sample.

Every donor was a healthy Caucasian. Three pairs of female monozygotic twins, all aged roughly 18 to 30 years, made up the twin cohort. Positive isolation kits from Invitrogen were used to isolate the CD4+ and CD8+ T cell populations. Relative to germline, V is 0 bases shorter and J is 6 bases shorter, with 9 bases between their ends. The germline V gene specifies SGDLS as CDR1 and YYNGEE as CDR2. The CDR3 contains 14 residues, cysteine and phenylalanine counted. Of all the DNA, just the CDR3 is kept, 42 bases in frame from base 1. This sample stems from a study of identical twins listed by TCRdb under 2016. About the full investigation: To test whether fetal clonotypes persist, this study deep-sequenced TCR alpha and beta repertoires from monozygotic twins, from unrelated adults of various ages, and from cord blood. To rule out contamination, the twin experiments were replicated at different times with different library preparation protocols.

Beyond this particular receptor, the publication reports: Out-of-frame TCR alpha sequences shared between twins showed an excess of low generation-probability sequences compared with coincidental sharing between unrelated individuals. In monozygotic twins, recombination models systematically underestimated out-of-frame TCR alpha sharing, but the models matched the sharing seen between unrelated individuals. In beta out-of-frame sequences, excess twin sharing was weaker, because having fewer shared sequences lowered the signal-to-noise ratio. Invariant T cells such as MAIT and iNKT could partly confound zero-insertion analyses, though diverse VJ usage argued against this for most clonotypes. Abundant cord blood beta clonotypes had fewer insertions, young adult naive repertoires showed a similar but weaker trend, and memory repertoires showed no such trend. Conclusions relied on cross-sectional statistical analysis, since the same donors could not be followed over many years.

A further study also used this sample, focusing on T cells expressing NK-cell markers. Per the second study: Three sorted T-cell subsets (CD3+CD56+NKG2C+, CD3+CD56+NKG2C- and CD3+CD56-NKG2C+) from about 8 donors had their TCR beta-chain repertoires profiled. Seven of the eight sequenced donors were HCMV-seropositive and one was HCMV-seronegative. To restrict sorting to alphabetaTCR-expressing T cells, an anti-gammadeltaTCR antibody was added in several experiments. In six donors, the dominant CD3+CD56+NKG2C+ clonotypes were among the top 10 CD8+ clonotypes and accounted for about 1.0-7.5% of CD8+ T cells. Those dominant clonotypes were again the most abundant among CD3+CD56-NKG2C+ cells in a handful of donors, at about 28.3-65%. Whether the expanded NKG2C-expressing T cell clones were specific for HCMV antigens remained unclear. Randomly selected healthy volunteers, three men and five women, were used as the eight sequenced donors. HCMV-specific IgG was detected in serum with a commercial ELISA kit to determine HCMV serostatus. MIGEC was used to demultiplex reads and group the reads by UMI, and MiTCR was used to assemble and quantify clonotypes. Only TCR cDNA sequences supported by at least two reads were kept to exclude erroneous sequences. The tcR package was used for downstream repertoire analysis, and clonotypes were matched across fractions by CDR3 nucleotide sequence plus V segment. Antigen specificity was annotated against VDJdb with VDJmatch, allowing one amino acid substitution in CDR3.

The sequenced sample consisted of CD8+ T cells sorted from blood. The receptor was derived from a woman under 30 in good health. This receptor chain uses TRBV9 and TRBJ2-2, with the D segment possibly TRBD1 or TRBD2, each aligning over 5 bases. CDR3 protein: CASSVATGPGELFF. The nucleotide sequence reads TGTGCCAGCAGCGTAGCTACGGGGCCCGGGGAGCTGTTTTTT.